This T cell receptor (beta chain) was profiled in a study of CD8 T cells in Susac syndrome (dated by TCRdb to the late 2010s). As for the study more broadly: The study used repertoire sequencing to test whether antigen drove CD8+ T cell activation and differentiation in Susac syndrome. The study compared CD8+ T cell repertoire clonality among around 11 healthy donors, 14 Susac syndrome patients and approximately 16 multiple sclerosis patients. General study outcomes and caveats: The TCR sequencing and HLA analysis was acknowledged to have included a relatively small number of individuals.

Remarks on this clonotype: Its antigen target is currently unknown. No much larger clone exists at a distance of one base, and base qualities are not known.

The germline V and J ends show losses of 3 bases and 0 bases respectively, and no gene match explains 1 base of the junction. The CDR3, from cysteine to phenylalanine, totals 15 residues. The retained sequence is limited to the CDR3, 45 bases, with the frame set at the first base. Taken from the germline V gene (reference sequence), the CDR1 and CDR2 loops are MNHEY and SMNVEV. Peripheral blood CD8+ and CD4+ T cells from healthy donors, Susac syndrome patients and multiple sclerosis patients were profiled using high-throughput TCR beta sequencing. Multiple sclerosis controls were treatment-naive patients with stable or active relapsing-remitting disease fulfilling revised McDonald criteria. Bulk CD8+ and CD4+ T cells were purified magnetically by negative isolation, whereas CD8+ TEMRA cells were enriched by FACS. Blood was collected in EDTA tubes and processed within 24 hours, with PBMCs isolated through density gradient centrifugation. PBMCs intended for TCR sequencing were cryopreserved in liquid nitrogen and were subsequently thawed in a 37 degrees C water bath. Purity of sorted or isolated CD4+, CD8+ and CD8+ TEMRA cells was at least 90%.

RNA was extracted using the RNeasy kit, and roughly 0.5 to 1 microgram was reverse transcribed with random hexamers. The immunoSEQ multiplex PCR assay, which covers 54 Vbeta and 13 Jbeta segments, was used to amplify TCR beta CDR3 regions. PCR amplification bias was corrected using a synthetic template baseline for primer optimization and computational correction. Under the source paper's analysis protocol: Reads were assigned to V, D and J genes according to IMGT and analyzed in immunoSEQ Analyzer, with only productive sequences retained. Clonality was computed as one minus Shannon entropy normalized by log2 of the number of productive unique sequences. For each patient and control, public and private clones were evaluated within the 100 most prevalent clones. Susac-specific clones were defined as absent from healthy and MS cohorts, around 980 published viral clones and other ImmuneACCESS disease sequences. Using fastp at Q25 and MiXCR, TCRdb reprocessed the public reads and kept productive beta chains. Every CDR3 protein is listed once, alongside the most common genes and DNA of its rows. TCRdb assigned the V and J calls; the authors' analysis was not used. The sample records about 280,000 distinct CDR3 sequences, around 83% of which are singletons. The top ten clones comprise about 0.11% of the sample.

The chain is assembled from TRBV27 and TRBJ2-1; 8 central bases correspond to TRBD2. Sequenced input: CD8+ T cells from PBMCs. The clonotype originates from a human donor with multiple sclerosis. The CDR3 region has the sequence CASSFSGGSYNEQFF. The nucleotides are TGTGCCAGCAGTTTCAGCGGGGGCTCCTACAATGAGCAGTTCTTC.